These T cell receptor beta chains were read from a single sample in a study of blood T cell repertoires in COVID-19. Here immunoSEQ multiplex PCR was the method, and the copy in TCRdb shows in-frame clones only, minus some. In the table there are roughly 250,000 clones, more than 65% of which are singletons. The source material was peripheral blood. These receptors came from a person aged 65 to 85 with COVID-19, enrolled during active disease. Each CDR3 is given with its conserved first and last residue. Fields, in order: D gene, V gene, clone size, J gene, CDR3 DNA, CDR3 protein. D genes are given only for firm matches. Rows give clone size only sometimes, using once, few, many, or a class for an expanded clone.

d_call: NA; v_call: TRBV19; clone_size: NA; j_call: TRBJ1-2; cdr3_nt: TGTGCCAGTACTCCGGGGTATGGCTACACCTTC; cdr3_aa: CASTPGYGYTF
d_call: NA; v_call: TRBV27; clone_size: NA; j_call: TRBJ1-2; cdr3_nt: TGTGCCAGCAGTCCTGACAGGATCTATGGCTACACCTTC; cdr3_aa: CASSPDRIYGYTF
d_call: NA; v_call: TRBV10-3; clone_size: many; j_call: TRBJ2-5; cdr3_nt: TGTGCCATCAGTGATTTGGGAAGGTTTGCCGGTAGCGCAGAAGAAGAGACCCAGTACTTC; cdr3_aa: CAISDLGRFAGSAEEETQYF
d_call: NA; v_call: TRBV5-1; clone_size: NA; j_call: TRBJ2-5; cdr3_nt: TGCGCCAGCAGCTTGGACTTCGGCCGGGAAGAGACCCAGTACTTC; cdr3_aa: CASSLDFGREETQYF
d_call: NA; v_call: TRBV5-6; clone_size: NA; j_call: TRBJ1-6; cdr3_nt: TGTGCCAGCAGCTTGGTGCGGGGAGGATATAATTCACCCCTCCACTTT; cdr3_aa: CASSLVRGGYNSPLHF
d_call: NA; v_call: TRBV19; clone_size: NA; j_call: TRBJ1-1; cdr3_nt: TGTGCCAGTAGTACCGCAACCAGGGGCAGAACTGAAGCTTTCTTT; cdr3_aa: CASSTATRGRTEAFF
d_call: NA; v_call: TRBV18; clone_size: NA; j_call: TRBJ2-2; cdr3_nt: TGTGCCAGCTCACAACTCGGGACAACGAACACCGGGGAGCTGTTTTTT; cdr3_aa: CASSQLGTTNTGELFF
d_call: TRBD1; v_call: TRBV28; clone_size: NA; j_call: TRBJ1-1; cdr3_nt: TGTGCCAGCAGTGGGACAGGGGTAACGAACACTGAAGCTTTCTTT; cdr3_aa: CASSGTGVTNTEAFF
d_call: NA; v_call: TRBV21-1; clone_size: NA; j_call: TRBJ1-5; cdr3_nt: TGTGCCAGACCGGGACAGGGGGCGCAAGGTAATCAGCCCCAGCATTTT; cdr3_aa: CARPGQGAQGNQPQHF
d_call: TRBD1; v_call: TRBV6-4; clone_size: NA; j_call: TRBJ1-6; cdr3_nt: TGTGCCAGCAGTGAAGTCCCTGGACAGGGAAACTCACCCCTCCACTTT; cdr3_aa: CASSEVPGQGNSPLHF
d_call: TRBD2; v_call: TRBV7-3; clone_size: NA; j_call: TRBJ2-3; cdr3_nt: TGTGCCAGCAGCTCTCGGACTAGCGGGAGGACCCGCAGGGGTGATACGCAGTATTTT; cdr3_aa: CASSSRTSGRTRRGDTQYF
d_call: NA; v_call: TRBV3-1/TRBV3-2; clone_size: NA; j_call: TRBJ2-5; cdr3_nt: TGTGCCAGCAGCCAAGCCGTGCCCGGGACCCAGTACTTC; cdr3_aa: CASSQAVPGTQYF
d_call: NA; v_call: TRBV13; clone_size: NA; j_call: TRBJ2-7; cdr3_nt: TGTGCCAGCAGCCCCAGATACGAGCAGTACTTC; cdr3_aa: CASSPRYEQYF
d_call: NA; v_call: TRBV6-2/TRBV6-3; clone_size: NA; j_call: TRBJ2-3; cdr3_nt: TGTGCCAGCAGTGTAAACACATATACGCAGTATTTT; cdr3_aa: CASSVNTYTQYF
d_call: TRBD2; v_call: TRBV11-2; clone_size: NA; j_call: TRBJ2-7; cdr3_nt: TGTGCCAGCAGCTCCCACTCCGGGGGGTACGAAGTCTACGAGCAGTACTTC; cdr3_aa: CASSSHSGGYEVYEQYF
d_call: NA; v_call: TRBV11-1; clone_size: NA; j_call: TRBJ2-1; cdr3_nt: TGTGCCAGCAGCTTAGATCCGGGATCCTCCTACAATGAGCAGTTCTTC; cdr3_aa: CASSLDPGSSYNEQFF
d_call: NA; v_call: TRBV14; clone_size: NA; j_call: TRBJ2-3; cdr3_nt: TGTGCCAGCAGCCAAATGGCAACAGGCGTGACAGATACGCAGTATTTT; cdr3_aa: CASSQMATGVTDTQYF
d_call: NA; v_call: TRBV5-6; clone_size: NA; j_call: TRBJ2-2; cdr3_nt: TGTGCCAGCTTGGAGGATTTAGCCGGGGAGCTGTTTTTT; cdr3_aa: CASLEDLAGELFF
d_call: NA; v_call: TRBV6-1; clone_size: NA; j_call: TRBJ1-3; cdr3_nt: TGTGCCAGCAGTGACCGACAGAGACCATCCTCTGGAAACACCATATATTTT; cdr3_aa: CASSDRQRPSSGNTIYF
d_call: NA; v_call: TRBV5-6; clone_size: NA; j_call: TRBJ2-2; cdr3_nt: TGTGCCAGCAGCTTCTCGGCGGGTCTGAACACCGGGGAGCTGTTTTTT; cdr3_aa: CASSFSAGLNTGELFF
d_call: NA; v_call: TRBV7-2; clone_size: NA; j_call: TRBJ1-5; cdr3_nt: TGTGCCAGCAGCTTCTACACAGGGTCTCAGCCCCAGCATTTT; cdr3_aa: CASSFYTGSQPQHF
d_call: TRBD2; v_call: TRBV14; clone_size: NA; j_call: TRBJ2-5; cdr3_nt: TGTGCCAGCAGCCCCCGGCTGGGACTAGCGTTAGAGACCCAGTACTTC; cdr3_aa: CASSPRLGLALETQYF
d_call: TRBD1; v_call: TRBV19; clone_size: NA; j_call: TRBJ1-2; cdr3_nt: TGTGCCAGCAAATCCGGGACAGCATCCTATGGCTACACCTTC; cdr3_aa: CASKSGTASYGYTF
d_call: NA; v_call: TRBV5-1; clone_size: NA; j_call: TRBJ1-1; cdr3_nt: TGCGCCAGCAGCTTGGACGGCCCACAGAACGCTGAAGCTTTCTTT; cdr3_aa: CASSLDGPQNAEAFF
d_call: NA; v_call: TRBV11-3; clone_size: NA; j_call: TRBJ2-3; cdr3_nt: TGTGCCAGCAGCTACAACACAGATACGCAGTATTTT; cdr3_aa: CASSYNTDTQYF
d_call: NA; v_call: TRBV6-5; clone_size: NA; j_call: TRBJ2-2; cdr3_nt: TGTGCGACCAAGGAGGGTGGGGACACCGGGGAGCTGTTTTTT; cdr3_aa: CATKEGGDTGELFF
d_call: TRBD2; v_call: TRBV7-9; clone_size: NA; j_call: TRBJ2-5; cdr3_nt: TGTGCCAGCAGCGGTCCACGGACTAGCGACCTCCAAGAGACCCAGTACTTC; cdr3_aa: CASSGPRTSDLQETQYF
d_call: NA; v_call: TRBV12-1; clone_size: NA; j_call: TRBJ1-2; cdr3_nt: TGTGCCAGCAGGCGTTGCTACACCTTC; cdr3_aa: CASRRCYTF
d_call: NA; v_call: TRBV2; clone_size: once; j_call: TRBJ2-7; cdr3_nt: TGTGCCAGCAGTGGCGGCAGCGGGACAGGAGAGCAGTACTTC; cdr3_aa: CASSGGSGTGEQYF
d_call: NA; v_call: TRBV9; clone_size: few; j_call: TRBJ1-2; cdr3_nt: TGTGCCAGCAGCGTAGCGGACACCAACTATGGCTACACCTTC; cdr3_aa: CASSVADTNYGYTF
d_call: TRBD1; v_call: TRBV6-6; clone_size: NA; j_call: TRBJ2-2; cdr3_nt: TGTGCCAGCAGTCCCGACAGGGGGCTCGCGGGAACCGGGGAGCTGTTTTTT; cdr3_aa: CASSPDRGLAGTGELFF
d_call: TRBD1; v_call: TRBV15; clone_size: few; j_call: TRBJ1-2; cdr3_nt: TGTGCCACCAGCGGGGGGACAGGGTTCTATGGCTACACCTTC; cdr3_aa: CATSGGTGFYGYTF
d_call: NA; v_call: TRBV29-1; clone_size: NA; j_call: TRBJ1-2; cdr3_nt: TGCAGCGTTGGGGCGGGAGCTAACTATGGCTACACCTTC; cdr3_aa: CSVGAGANYGYTF
d_call: NA; v_call: TRBV7-8; clone_size: NA; j_call: TRBJ1-1; cdr3_nt: TGTGCCAGCAGCCCCCGGACAGTGAACACTGAAGCTTTCTTT; cdr3_aa: CASSPRTVNTEAFF
d_call: NA; v_call: TRBV23-1; clone_size: NA; j_call: TRBJ1-5; cdr3_nt: TGCGCCAGCAGTCAATCCGGGAAGGTAGAGGTGGGCAATCAGCCCCAGCATTTT; cdr3_aa: CASSQSGKVEVGNQPQHF
d_call: TRBD2; v_call: TRBV15; clone_size: NA; j_call: TRBJ2-7; cdr3_nt: TGTGCCACCAGCAGGGGGGGGTCCGAGTACGAGCAGTACTTC; cdr3_aa: CATSRGGSEYEQYF
d_call: NA; v_call: TRBV29-1; clone_size: NA; j_call: TRBJ2-1; cdr3_nt: TGCAGCGTTGTTCGTTACTCTTACAATGAGCAGTTCTTC; cdr3_aa: CSVVRYSYNEQFF
d_call: NA; v_call: TRBV6-6; clone_size: many; j_call: TRBJ1-3; cdr3_nt: TGTGCCAGCACGGGCGGGGTGCGGCAAGGAAACACCATATATTTT; cdr3_aa: CASTGGVRQGNTIYF
d_call: NA; v_call: TRBV7-2; clone_size: NA; j_call: TRBJ2-7; cdr3_nt: TGTGCCAGCAGCTTAGCCCCGAGGAACGAGCAGTACTTC; cdr3_aa: CASSLAPRNEQYF
d_call: NA; v_call: TRBV6-5; clone_size: NA; j_call: TRBJ1-5; cdr3_nt: TGTGCCAGCAATGGCCCAATTATTGGGCCCCAGCATTTT; cdr3_aa: CASNGPIIGPQHF
d_call: NA; v_call: TRBV2; clone_size: NA; j_call: TRBJ2-7; cdr3_nt: TGTGCCAGCATTAGACAGCCTCTCTACGAGCAGTACTTC; cdr3_aa: CASIRQPLYEQYF
d_call: TRBD1; v_call: TRBV5-1; clone_size: NA; j_call: TRBJ2-2; cdr3_nt: TGCGCCAGCAGCGCGAACCCCGGGACAGGGATCACCGGGGAGCTGTTTTTT; cdr3_aa: CASSANPGTGITGELFF
d_call: NA; v_call: TRBV9; clone_size: once; j_call: TRBJ1-5; cdr3_nt: TGTGCCAGCAGCGCGACCACAGGGTTGGGACAGCCCCAGCATTTT; cdr3_aa: CASSATTGLGQPQHF
d_call: TRBD2; v_call: TRBV7-2; clone_size: NA; j_call: TRBJ2-1; cdr3_nt: TGTGCCAGCAGCTTAACCCTAGCGGGGGGGCGGGATGAGCAGTTCTTC; cdr3_aa: CASSLTLAGGRDEQFF
d_call: TRBD1; v_call: TRBV7-2; clone_size: NA; j_call: TRBJ1-2; cdr3_nt: TGTGCCAGCAGCTTAGTCATTTTTGGGAGGACAGGGGGAAACTATGGCTACACCTTC; cdr3_aa: CASSLVIFGRTGGNYGYTF
d_call: TRBD2; v_call: TRBV3-1/TRBV3-2; clone_size: NA; j_call: TRBJ2-3; cdr3_nt: TGTGCCAGCAGCCAAATCCCGCTAGCGGCTAGCACAGATACGCAGTATTTT; cdr3_aa: CASSQIPLAASTDTQYF
d_call: NA; v_call: TRBV6-1; clone_size: NA; j_call: TRBJ1-4; cdr3_nt: TGTGCCAGCAGTGAAACATGGGGGCGAGCTAATGAAAAACTGTTTTTT; cdr3_aa: CASSETWGRANEKLFF
d_call: TRBD1; v_call: TRBV11-2; clone_size: NA; j_call: TRBJ2-3; cdr3_nt: TGTGCCAGCAGCGTGATACCGGGACAGGGTTATACAGATACGCAGTATTTT; cdr3_aa: CASSVIPGQGYTDTQYF
d_call: NA; v_call: TRBV6-2/TRBV6-3; clone_size: NA; j_call: TRBJ2-1; cdr3_nt: TGTGCCAGCAGTACCGGGACTGGAACCAATGAGCAGTTCTTC; cdr3_aa: CASSTGTGTNEQFF
d_call: NA; v_call: TRBV6-2/TRBV6-3; clone_size: NA; j_call: TRBJ2-2; cdr3_nt: TGTGCCAGCAGTTATGGGCTACAGTTCGACCTAACCGGGGAGCTGTTTTTT; cdr3_aa: CASSYGLQFDLTGELFF
d_call: TRBD1; v_call: TRBV6-2/TRBV6-3; clone_size: NA; j_call: TRBJ1-5; cdr3_nt: TGTGCCAGCAGTTTGCTCGGCAGGGGGGTCGATCAGCCCCAGCATTTT; cdr3_aa: CASSLLGRGVDQPQHF
d_call: TRBD1; v_call: TRBV4-3; clone_size: NA; j_call: TRBJ1-5; cdr3_nt: TGCGCCAGCAGCCAAGATGCTGGGACAGGAAATCAGCCCCAGCATTTT; cdr3_aa: CASSQDAGTGNQPQHF
d_call: NA; v_call: TRBV19; clone_size: NA; j_call: TRBJ2-2; cdr3_nt: TGTGCCAGTAGTATGGGGCGGACAGCGAACACCGGGGAGCTGTTTTTT; cdr3_aa: CASSMGRTANTGELFF